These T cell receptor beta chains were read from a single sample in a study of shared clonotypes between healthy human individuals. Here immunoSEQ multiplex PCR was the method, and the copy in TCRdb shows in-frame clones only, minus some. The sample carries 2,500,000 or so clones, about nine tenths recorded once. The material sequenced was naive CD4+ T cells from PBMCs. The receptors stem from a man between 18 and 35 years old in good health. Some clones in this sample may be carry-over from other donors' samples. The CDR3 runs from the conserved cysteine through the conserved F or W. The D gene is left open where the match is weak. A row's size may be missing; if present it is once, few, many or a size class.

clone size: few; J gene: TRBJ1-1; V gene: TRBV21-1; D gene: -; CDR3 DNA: -; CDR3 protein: CASSKVGPGNTEAFF
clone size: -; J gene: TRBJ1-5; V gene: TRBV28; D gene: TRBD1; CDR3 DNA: TGTGCCAGCAGCATAGAGATTCTTGGGGACAGGGACGGGCATTTT; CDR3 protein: CASSIEILGDRDGHF
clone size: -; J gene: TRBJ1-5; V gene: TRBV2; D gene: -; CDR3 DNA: TGTGCCAGCAGCCAGGACCGCTCTCCCCAGCATTTT; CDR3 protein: CASSQDRSPQHF
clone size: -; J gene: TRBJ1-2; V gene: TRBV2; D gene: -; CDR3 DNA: TGTGCCAGCAGTGTTATAAACAGGGACTATGGCTACACCTTC; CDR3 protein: CASSVINRDYGYTF
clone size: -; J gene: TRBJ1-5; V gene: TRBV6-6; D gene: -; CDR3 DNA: TGTGCCAGCAGCGACGGACTCAAGCCCCAGCATTTT; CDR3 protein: CASSDGLKPQHF
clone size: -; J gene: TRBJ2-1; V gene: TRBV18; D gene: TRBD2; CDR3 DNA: TGTGCCAGCTCACCGGGACTAGCGGGGGACAATGAGCAGTTCTTC; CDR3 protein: CASSPGLAGDNEQFF
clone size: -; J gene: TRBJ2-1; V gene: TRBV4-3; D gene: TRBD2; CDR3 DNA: TGCGCCAGCAGCCAAGGGCTAGCGGGAGGTAGGGATGAGCAGTTCTTC; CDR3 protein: CASSQGLAGGRDEQFF
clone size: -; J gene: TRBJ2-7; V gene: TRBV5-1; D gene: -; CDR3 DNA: TGCGCCAGCAGCTTGGGATTGGGTCTTCGGATCGGGTACTTC; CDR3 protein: CASSLGLGLRIGYF
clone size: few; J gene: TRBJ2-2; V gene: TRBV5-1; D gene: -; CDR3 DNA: TGCGCCAGCAGCTTGGCCGGGACCTCGAACACCGGGGAGCTGTTTTTT; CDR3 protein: CASSLAGTSNTGELFF
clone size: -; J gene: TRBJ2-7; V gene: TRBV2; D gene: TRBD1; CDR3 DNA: TGTGCCAGCAAAACGGACAGGGGTCCGGGCGAGCAGTACTTC; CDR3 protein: CASKTDRGPGEQYF
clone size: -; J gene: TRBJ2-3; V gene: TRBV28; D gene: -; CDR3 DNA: TGTGCCAGCAGTTTTACCGGGGCGTACACAGATACGCAGTATTTT; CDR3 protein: CASSFTGAYTDTQYF
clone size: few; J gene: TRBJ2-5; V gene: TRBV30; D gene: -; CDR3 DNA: TGTGCCTGGAGTGCTAAATTTGGGACCCAGTACTTC; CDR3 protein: CAWSAKFGTQYF
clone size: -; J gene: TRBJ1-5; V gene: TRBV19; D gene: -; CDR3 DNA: TGTGCCAGTAGCCTCGTGGGCGGGGAGGTGAATCAGCCCCAGCATTTT; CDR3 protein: CASSLVGGEVNQPQHF
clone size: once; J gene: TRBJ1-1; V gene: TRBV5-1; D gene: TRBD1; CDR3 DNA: TGCGCCAGCAGCTTCGGGCAGGGGGCGAACACTGAAGCTTTCTTT; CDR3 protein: CASSFGQGANTEAFF
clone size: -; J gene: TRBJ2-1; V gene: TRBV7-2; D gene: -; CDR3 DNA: TGTGCCAGCAGCTGGGCAGGAGCGGGCTCCTACAATGAGCAGTTCTTC; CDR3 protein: CASSWAGAGSYNEQFF
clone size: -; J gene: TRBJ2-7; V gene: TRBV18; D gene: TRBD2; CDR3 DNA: TGTGCCAGCTCACCCGGGACTAGCGCGTCCTACGAGCAGTACTTC; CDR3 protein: CASSPGTSASYEQYF
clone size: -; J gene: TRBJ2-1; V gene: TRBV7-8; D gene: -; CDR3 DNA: TGTGCCAGCAGCTTAGTATGGCCTTACTCCTACAATGAGCAGTTCTTC; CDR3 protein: CASSLVWPYSYNEQFF
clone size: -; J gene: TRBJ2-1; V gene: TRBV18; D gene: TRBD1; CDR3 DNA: TGTGCCAGCTCACCCCCTGAACCGGGACAGACGTACAATGAGCAGTTCTTC; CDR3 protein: CASSPPEPGQTYNEQFF
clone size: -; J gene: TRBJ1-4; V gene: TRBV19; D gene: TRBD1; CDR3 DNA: TGTGCCAGTAGTACCCACGGGACAGCCTTGGATGAAAAACTGTTTTTT; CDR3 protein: CASSTHGTALDEKLFF
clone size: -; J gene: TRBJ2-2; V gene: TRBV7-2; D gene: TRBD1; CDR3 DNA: TGTGCCAGCAGCGGACCCGGGACAGGGGGGAACACCGGGGAGCTGTTTTTT; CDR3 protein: CASSGPGTGGNTGELFF